The clone carrying this TCR beta chain was observed many times. The data were obtained in a study of shared clonotypes between healthy human individuals. Study as a whole: Per donor, CD8 memory used one plate, CD8 naive used two, CD4 memory used three and CD4 naive used three.

Terminally differentiated effector memory CD45RA+ cells were excluded from the naive CD8 cells, which were CD45RO-negative and positively selected for CCR7. V dropped 0 bases and J dropped 10 bases, with 13 bases sitting between them. Germline values: CDR1 LGHNA, CDR2 YNFKEQ. CDR3 length: 14 residues. The assay was immunoSEQ multiplex PCR, and TCRdb's table has in-frame clones only and misses some. The repertoire holds about 700,000 clones, with about 90% as singletons. The sequenced sample consisted of naive CD8+ T cells sorted from blood. This sequence was found in a man aged 25-45 years in good health. The J gene is TRBJ2-4, the V gene TRBV4-2, with D perhaps matching TRBD2 (5 bases). For the CDR3, the DNA is TGTGCCAGCAGCCAAGAGCGGGCAGTACAAATTCAGTACTTC. Translating gives CASSQERAVQIQYF.